This TCR beta chain appears in the sequencing data of a study of metastatic and nonmetastatic thyroid tumors. Study details: Repertoires of blood and of tissue (tumor or nodule) from malignant and benign thyroid patients were compared. Study findings and constraints: Significantly higher TCR beta diversity was reportedly seen in malignant thyroid tumors than benign nodules, in blood and tumor.

This CDR3 has 16 residues. Trimming stripped 5 bases from V and 0 bases from J, with 13 bases between. As originally analysed: In papillary thyroid cancer, a distant-metastasis classifier was built using CDR3 differences across clinicopathological groups. TCRdb re-analyzed the PCR reads using MiXCR. The V and J calls were determined by TCRdb, not by the authors. The profile shows over 50,000 clones, 25% to 35% of them singletons. No patient had received any treatment before thyroid surgery. Sample share makes this clone medium-sized. Antigen: not known. Material for sequencing was blood. The chain combines TRBV12-3 or TRBV12-4 with TRBJ2-2; D may be TRBD2 (5 bases). The source is a female donor with papillary thyroid cancer or a benign thyroid nodule (not recorded which). Some clones in this sample may be carry-over from other donors' samples. The chain's CDR3 is CASSTQGLSNTGELFF. The CDR3 DNA reads TGTGCCAGCAGTACTCAAGGACTTTCGAACACCGGGGAGCTGTTTTTT.